These 10 T cell receptor beta chains share one sample of origin, sequenced in a study of T cell responses to AZD1222 COVID-19 vaccine. Generated by immunoSEQ multiplex PCR, the TCRdb table keeps only in-frame clones and is missing some. The profile shows 200,000 or so clones, around 92% of them singletons. The specimen was peripheral blood, collected on day 0 of AZD1222 vaccination. The origin of the receptors is an adult in good health.

CDR3 bases: TGTGCCAGCAGTTTGCCGGGACAGGGGCGATATGGCTACACCTTC. This translates into CASSLPGQGRYGYTF. The chain links TRBV2 to TRBJ1-2, with 10 bases fitting TRBD1. Looked up from germline, CDR1 is SNHLY and CDR2 is FYNNEI. V trimming: 5 bases; J trimming: 5 bases; junction bases outside the gene matches: 8. CDR3 length: 15 amino acids. Drawing the rest from reference TRBV2 and TRBJ1-2, the complete variable domain is EPEVTQTPSHQVTQMGQEVILRCVPISNHLYFYWYRQILGQKVEFLVSFYNNEISEKSEIFDDQFSVERPDGSNFTLKIRSTKLEDSAMYFCASSLPGQGRYGYTFGSGTRLTVV.

This chain connects TRBV7-2 to TRBJ1-3; no definite D call. The CDR3 contains 14 residues. Germline V lookup: CDR1 SGHTA, CDR2 FQGNSA. Trimming stripped 3 bases from V and 0 bases from J, with 6 bases between. The CDR3 DNA reads as TGTGCCAGCAGCTTGGCAATCTCTGGAAACACCATATATTTT. Its protein is CASSLAISGNTIYF.

The chain's CDR3 is CATTHDRAKMNTEAFF. The CDR3 DNA follows: TGTGCCACCACCCACGACCGAGCAAAAATGAACACTGAAGCTTTCTTT. V gene TRBV24-1 combines with J gene TRBJ1-1; D unclear. CDR3 length: 16 amino acids. The V gene lost 8 bases and the J gene lost 0 bases, with 18 bases spanning the gap. Per the germline V gene, CDR1 is KGHDR and CDR2 is SFDVKD.

CDR3 in amino acids: CAARGRNNEKLFF. The CDR3 nucleotides are TGTGCCGCCCGCGGACGTAATAATGAAAAACTGTTTTTT. The chain carries TRBV15 and TRBJ1-4; D not certain. Germline loops: CDR1 LNHNV, CDR2 YYDKDF (reference sequence). V was pared by 11 bases and J by 4 bases, with 14 bases between. CDR3 length equals 13 residues.

V gene TRBV13 combines with J gene TRBJ1-3; 7 positions match TRBD1. V trimming: 5 bases; J trimming: 3 bases; junction bases outside the gene matches: 10. The V gene's germline CDR1 is PRHDT and CDR2 FYEKMQ (reference sequence). This CDR3 contains 16 residues. The CDR3 reads CASSPPRGQVGNTIYF. The DNA of the CDR3 is TGTGCCAGCAGCCCCCCGAGGGGGCAGGTTGGAAACACCATATATTTT.

The chain carries TRBV10-3 and TRBJ1-1; no definite D call. Germline assignment: CDR1 ENHRY and CDR2 SYGVKD. CDR3 length: 12 residues. Trimming cost V 0 bases and J 7 bases, with 6 bases left between them. Here the CDR3 DNA reads TGTGCCATCAGTGAGTCAGCTGGTGAAGCTTTCTTT. This codes for CAISESAGEAFF.

The chain joins TRBV20-1 to TRBJ1-1, with a possible D match to TRBD1 (5 bases). Germline lookup yields CDR1 DFQATT and CDR2 SNEGSKA (reference sequence). This CDR3 region has 10 residues. The V end lost 3 bases, the J end lost 7 bases, and 6 bases lay between the germline ends. The DNA of the CDR3 is TGCAGTGCTAGTACAGGTGAAGCTTTCTTT. Residues: CSASTGEAFF.

This CDR3 is CSVDVGQGSPLHF. The CDR3 DNA reads as TGCAGCGTTGACGTGGGGCAAGGCTCACCCCTCCACTTT. The chain employs TRBV29-1 and TRBJ1-6; D might be TRBD1 (5 bases). Looked up from germline, CDR1 is SQVTM and CDR2 is ANQGSEA. The CDR3 length is 13 residues. The V end was cut by 3 bases, the J end by 10 bases, with 13 bases between.

This clone occurred a few times. V and J are TRBV4-1 and TRBJ2-5; a weak D match, TRBD2 (6 bases). This CDR3 is built from 13 residues. Trimming took 5 bases from V and 5 from J, leaving 12 bases between them. The V gene's germline CDR1 is MGHRA and CDR2 YSYEKL. CDR3 nucleotides: TGCGCCAGCAGCGTACCTAGCGCGGAGACCCAGTACTTC. This codes for CASSVPSAETQYF.

V and J are TRBV7-2 and TRBJ1-6; 8 bases line up with TRBD1. Looked up from germline, CDR1 is SGHTA and CDR2 is FQGNSA. Trimming cost V 0 bases and J 14 bases; bases outside gene matches: 3. This CDR3 is built from 13 residues. CDR3 loop: CASSLAKTGALHF. DNA of the CDR3: TGTGCCAGCAGCTTAGCGAAGACAGGGGCCCTCCACTTT.